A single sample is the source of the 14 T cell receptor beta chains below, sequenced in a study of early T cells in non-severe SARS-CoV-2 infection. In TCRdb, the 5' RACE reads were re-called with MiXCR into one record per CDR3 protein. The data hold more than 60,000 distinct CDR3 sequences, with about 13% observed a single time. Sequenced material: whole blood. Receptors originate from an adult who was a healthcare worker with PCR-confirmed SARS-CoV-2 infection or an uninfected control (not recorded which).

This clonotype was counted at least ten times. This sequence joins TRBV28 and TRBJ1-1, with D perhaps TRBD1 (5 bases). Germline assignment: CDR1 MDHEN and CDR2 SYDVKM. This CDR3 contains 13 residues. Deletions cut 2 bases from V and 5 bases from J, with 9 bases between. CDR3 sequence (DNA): TGTGCCAGCAGTTTAAGTAGGGGAACTGAAGCTTTCTTT. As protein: CASSLSRGTEAFF.

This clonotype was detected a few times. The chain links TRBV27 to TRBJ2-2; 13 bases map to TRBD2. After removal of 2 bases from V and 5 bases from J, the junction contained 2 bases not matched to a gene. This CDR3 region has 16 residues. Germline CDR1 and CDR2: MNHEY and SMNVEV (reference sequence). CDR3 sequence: CASSLRGLAGTGELFF. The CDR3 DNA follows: TGTGCCAGCAGTTTAAGGGGACTAGCGGGAACCGGGGAGCTGTTTTTT.

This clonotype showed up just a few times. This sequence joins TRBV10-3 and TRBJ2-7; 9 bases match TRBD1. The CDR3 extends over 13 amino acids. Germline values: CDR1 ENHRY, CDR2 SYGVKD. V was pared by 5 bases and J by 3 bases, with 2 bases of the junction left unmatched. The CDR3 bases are TGTGCCATCAGTAAGACAGGGGGCTACGAGCAGTACTTC. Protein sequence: CAISKTGGYEQYF.

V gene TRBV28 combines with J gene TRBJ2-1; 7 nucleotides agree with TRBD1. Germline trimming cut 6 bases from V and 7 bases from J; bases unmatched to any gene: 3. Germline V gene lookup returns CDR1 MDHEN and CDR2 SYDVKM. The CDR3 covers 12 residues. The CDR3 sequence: CASSVTGNEQFF. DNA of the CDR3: TGTGCCAGCAGCGTGACAGGGAATGAGCAGTTCTTC.

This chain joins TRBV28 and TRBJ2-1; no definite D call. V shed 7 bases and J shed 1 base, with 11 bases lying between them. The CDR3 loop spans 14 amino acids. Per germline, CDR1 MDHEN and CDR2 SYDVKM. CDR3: CASNPSVSYNEQFF. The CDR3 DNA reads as TGTGCCAGCAATCCCTCGGTGTCCTACAATGAGCAGTTCTTC.

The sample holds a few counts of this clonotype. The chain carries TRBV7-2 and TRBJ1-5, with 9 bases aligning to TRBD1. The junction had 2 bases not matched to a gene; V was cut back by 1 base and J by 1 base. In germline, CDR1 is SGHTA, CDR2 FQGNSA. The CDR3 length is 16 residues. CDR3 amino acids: CASSLGDRVSNQPQHF. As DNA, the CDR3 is TGTGCCAGCAGCTTAGGGGACAGGGTCAGCAATCAGCCCCAGCATTTT.

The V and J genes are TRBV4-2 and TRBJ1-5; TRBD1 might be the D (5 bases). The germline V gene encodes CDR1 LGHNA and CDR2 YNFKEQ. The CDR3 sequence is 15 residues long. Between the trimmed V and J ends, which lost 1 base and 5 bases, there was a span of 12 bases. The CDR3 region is CASSQGTDSYQPQHF. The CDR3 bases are TGTGCCAGCAGCCAAGGGACCGACAGCTATCAGCCCCAGCATTTT.

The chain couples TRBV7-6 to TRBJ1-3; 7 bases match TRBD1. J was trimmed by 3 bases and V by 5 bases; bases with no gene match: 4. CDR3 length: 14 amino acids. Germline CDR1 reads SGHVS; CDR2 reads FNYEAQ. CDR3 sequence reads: CASSPDRVGNTIYF. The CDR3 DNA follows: TGTGCCAGCAGCCCCGACAGGGTTGGAAACACCATATATTTT. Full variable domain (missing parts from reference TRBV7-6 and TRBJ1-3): GAGVSQSPRYKVTKRGQDVALRCDPISGHVSLYWYRQALGQGPEFLTYFNYEAQQDKSGLPNDRFSAERPEGSISTLTIQRTEQRDSAMYRCASSPDRVGNTIYFGEGSWLTVV.

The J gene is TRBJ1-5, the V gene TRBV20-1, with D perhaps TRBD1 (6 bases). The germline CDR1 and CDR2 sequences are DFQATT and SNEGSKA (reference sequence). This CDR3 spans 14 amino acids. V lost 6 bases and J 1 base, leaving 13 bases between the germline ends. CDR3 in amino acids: CSAVKGGSNQPQHF. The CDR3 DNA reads TGCAGTGCCGTTAAGGGGGGAAGCAATCAGCCCCAGCATTTT.

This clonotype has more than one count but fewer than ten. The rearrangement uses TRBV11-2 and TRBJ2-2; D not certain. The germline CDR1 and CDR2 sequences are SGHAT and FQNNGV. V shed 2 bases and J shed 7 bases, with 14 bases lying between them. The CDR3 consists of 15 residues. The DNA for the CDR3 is TGTGCCAGCAGCTTAATGCCCGGCGGCTACGGGGAGCTGTTTTTT. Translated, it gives CASSLMPGGYGELFF.

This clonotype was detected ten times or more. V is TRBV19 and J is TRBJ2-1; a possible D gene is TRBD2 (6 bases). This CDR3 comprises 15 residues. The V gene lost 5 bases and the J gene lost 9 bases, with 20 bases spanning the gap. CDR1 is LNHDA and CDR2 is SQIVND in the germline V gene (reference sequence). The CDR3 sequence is CASSGGMRGIFEQFF. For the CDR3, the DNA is TGTGCCAGTAGTGGAGGGATGAGGGGAATTTTTGAGCAGTTCTTC. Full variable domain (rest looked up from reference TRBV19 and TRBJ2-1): DGGITQSPKYLFRKEGQNVTLSCEQNLNHDAMYWYRQDPGQGLRLIYYSQIVNDFQKGDIAEGYSVSREKKESFPLTVTSAQKNPTAFYLCASSGGMRGIFEQFFGPGTRLTVL.

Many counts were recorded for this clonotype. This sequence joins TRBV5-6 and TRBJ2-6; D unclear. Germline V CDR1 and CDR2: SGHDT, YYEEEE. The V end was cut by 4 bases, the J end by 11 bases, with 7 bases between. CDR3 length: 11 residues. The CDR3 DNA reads TGTGCCAGCAGCCTCCGAGACGTCCTGACTTTC. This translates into CASSLRDVLTF.

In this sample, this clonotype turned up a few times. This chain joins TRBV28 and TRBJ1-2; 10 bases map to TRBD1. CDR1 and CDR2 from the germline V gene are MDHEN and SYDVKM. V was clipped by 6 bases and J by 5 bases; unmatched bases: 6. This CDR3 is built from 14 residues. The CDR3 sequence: CASSPGTGAYGYTF. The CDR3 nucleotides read TGTGCCAGCAGCCCCGGGACAGGGGCTTATGGCTACACCTTC.

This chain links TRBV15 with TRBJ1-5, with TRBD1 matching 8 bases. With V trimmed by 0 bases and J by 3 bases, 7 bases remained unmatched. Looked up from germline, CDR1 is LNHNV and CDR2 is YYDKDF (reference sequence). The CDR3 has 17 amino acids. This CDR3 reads CATSRDFGQGLNQPQHF. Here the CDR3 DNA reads TGTGCCACCAGCAGAGATTTTGGACAGGGACTCAATCAGCCCCAGCATTTT.